Listed here are 18 T cell receptor beta chains from one sample, sequenced in a study of vaccination and CD4 T cells after COVID-19. Antigen specificity for these receptors is unknown. Described treatment: roughly 11-day PBMC culture with coronavirus spike peptide pools or control peptides (ViraFEST assay). Sequenced with the Oncomine TCR Beta short-read assay was DNA taken from cultured CD4+ T cells. TCRdb redid the calling of the PCR reads with MiXCR, one entry per CDR3 protein. The data show several thousand distinct CDR3 sequences, about three fifths seen once. The sample here was cultured CD4+ T cells from blood, taken after SARS-CoV-2 vaccination. The receptor source for this set is a human donor with COVID-19.

The rearrangement links TRBV11-3 to TRBJ2-5; TRBD2 agrees at 9 bases. The CDR3 extends over 16 amino acids. V was clipped by 5 bases and J by 1 base; unmatched bases: 8. The V gene's germline CDR1 is SGHNT and CDR2 YENEEA. CDR3 amino acids: CASSPRLAGTQETQYF. In nucleotides, the CDR3 is TGTGCCAGCAGCCCCCGGCTAGCGGGGACCCAAGAGACCCAGTACTTC.

This chain joins TRBV19 and TRBJ1-2, with unresolved D. The germline CDR1 and CDR2 sequences are LNHDA and SQIVND (reference sequence). Deletions cut 4 bases from V and 7 bases from J, with 4 bases between. The CDR3 consists of 10 residues. This CDR3 reads CASSKGGYTF. CDR3 nucleotides: TGTGCCAGTAGTAAGGGTGGCTACACCTTC. Looking up the rest from reference TRBV19 and TRBJ1-2 gives the full variable domain: DGGITQSPKYLFRKEGQNVTLSCEQNLNHDAMYWYRQDPGQGLRLIYYSQIVNDFQKGDIAEGYSVSREKKESFPLTVTSAQKNPTAFYLCASSKGGYTFGSGTRLTVV.

This clonotype was seen just once. The chain combines TRBV20-1 with TRBJ2-5, with D uncertain. CDR3 length: 14 residues. Trimming left V 4 bases short and J 3 bases short, with 15 bases between. CDR1 is DFQATT, CDR2 SNEGSKA, per germline (reference sequence). CDR3 protein: CSAMSRTSKETQYF. The CDR3 DNA follows: TGCAGTGCTATGAGCAGGACCTCGAAAGAGACCCAGTACTTC.

The V call is TRBV11-3, the J call TRBJ2-5; maybe TRBD1 (6 bases). The CDR3 is made up of 13 amino acids. V was trimmed by 5 bases and J by 5 bases, leaving 12 bases between them. CDR1 SGHNT and CDR2 YENEEA come from the germline V gene. This CDR3 reads CASSPQGIETQYF. CDR3 bases: TGTGCCAGCAGCCCACAGGGAATTGAGACCCAGTACTTC. The whole variable domain, remainder taken from reference TRBV11-3 and TRBJ2-5, is EAGVVQSPRYKIIEKKQPVAFWCNPISGHNTLYWYLQNLGQGPELLIRYENEEAVDDSQLPKDRFSAERLKGVDSTLKIQPAELGDSAVYLCASSPQGIETQYFGPGTRLLVL.

The V gene is TRBV28, the J gene TRBJ2-7, with TRBD1 identical over 9 bases. The ends lost 5 bases at V and 4 bases at J; junction bases unmatched: 6. The germline CDR1 and CDR2 sequences are MDHEN and SYDVKM. This CDR3 has 14 residues. The CDR3 DNA sequence: TGTGCCAGCAGTCAGGGGGACAGGGTTTACGAGCAGTACTTC. Amino acids: CASSQGDRVYEQYF.

The V call is TRBV6-2 or TRBV6-3, the J call TRBJ1-1; D call uncertain. Trimming shortened V by 6 bases and J by 1 base, and 15 bases separated the two germline ends. The CDR3 is 15 residues long. Germline V CDR1 and CDR2: MNHEY, SVGEGT. CDR3: CASRPLAGENTEAFF. CDR3 coding DNA: TGTGCCAGCAGGCCACTGGCTGGGGAGAACACTGAAGCTTTCTTT.

The rearrangement joins TRBV6-1 to TRBJ2-7, with 10 bases aligning to TRBD2. The J segment lost 3 bases and the V segment lost 5 bases, leaving 7 bases of the junction unmatched. The germline gives CDR1 MNHNS, CDR2 SASEGT. This CDR3 has 15 residues. The CDR3 loop reads CASSQLAGYNYEQYF. The CDR3 DNA sequence: TGTGCCAGCAGTCAACTAGCGGGGTATAACTACGAGCAGTACTTC.

This clonotype was seen a handful of times. The rearrangement uses TRBV10-1 and TRBJ2-5; D is unresolved. Germline V gene lookup returns CDR1 WNHNN and CDR2 SYGVQD (reference sequence). V lost 2 bases and J 5 bases, leaving 9 bases between the germline ends. The CDR3 is 13 residues long. This CDR3 is CASSERRVETQYF. The CDR3 coding sequence is TGCGCCAGCAGTGAGAGAAGGGTCGAGACCCAGTACTTC.

The chain carries TRBV20-1 and TRBJ2-2; D perhaps matches TRBD2 (5 bases). The ends were cut back, 6 bases at V and 1 base at J, with 12 bases in the middle. This CDR3 is built from 14 residues. Germline V CDR1 and CDR2: DFQATT, SNEGSKA (reference sequence). CDR3 in amino acids: CSASGQMNTGELFF. The DNA for the CDR3 is TGCAGTGCAAGCGGCCAAATGAACACCGGGGAGCTGTTTTTT.

This clonotype was seen a handful of times. V and J are TRBV19 and TRBJ1-1; weak D call: TRBD1 (6 bases). The ends were cut back, 5 bases at V and 4 bases at J, with 14 bases in the middle. Looked up from germline, CDR1 is LNHDA and CDR2 is SQIVND (reference sequence). The CDR3 sequence is 14 residues long. In nucleotides, the CDR3 is TGTGCCAGTAGTGTGGGTGGCAGGGGCACTGAAGCTTTCTTT. The encoded protein is CASSVGGRGTEAFF.

This clonotype was counted only a few times. The chain recombines TRBV6-1 with TRBJ1-2; 8 bases are shared with TRBD1. CDR3 length equals 13 residues. J gave up 4 bases and V 8 bases, and 6 bases lay outside the gene matches. Germline CDR1 reads MNHNS; CDR2 reads SASEGT. DNA for the CDR3: TGTGCCAGCCAGGGGGCAGGGGCCTATGGCTACACCTTC. This encodes CASQGAGAYGYTF.

The chain links TRBV27 to TRBJ2-7, with TRBD2 as a possible D gene (5 bases). V lost 2 bases to trimming and J lost 4 bases, with 6 bases between them. This CDR3 has 12 residues. The germline V gene encodes CDR1 MNHEY and CDR2 SMNVEV (reference sequence). CDR3 sequence: CASSLRGYEQYF. The CDR3 DNA is TGTGCCAGCAGTTTACGGGGTTACGAGCAGTACTTC.

This chain uses TRBV11-3 with TRBJ2-3; 9 bases are shared with TRBD2. From germline, CDR1 is SGHNT and CDR2 YENEEA. Losses at the gene ends were 3 bases for V and 2 bases for J; bases not matched to a gene: 12. The CDR3 is made up of 18 amino acids. CDR3 residues: CASSLANRGGVTTDTQYF. CDR3 DNA: TGTGCCAGCAGCTTGGCCAACCGCGGGGGGGTTACCACAGATACGCAGTATTTT.

The chain combines TRBV7-2 with TRBJ2-7; D is unclear. V was trimmed by 1 base and J by 4 bases, leaving 11 bases between them. The CDR3 has 14 residues. CDR1 and CDR2 from the germline V gene are SGHTA and FQGNSA. CDR3 amino acids: CASSLDNGPYEQYF. DNA for the CDR3: TGTGCCAGCAGCTTAGATAACGGACCGTACGAGCAGTACTTC.

In its sample, this clonotype ranks as medium-sized. The rearrangement uses TRBV20-1 and TRBJ1-6; D unresolved. CDR1 is DFQATT and CDR2 is SNEGSKA in the germline V gene (reference sequence). The V end lost 0 bases, the J end lost 0 bases, and 12 bases lay between the germline ends. This CDR3 is 17 amino acids long. CDR3 in DNA: TGCAGTGCTAGAGATCGGACTGAGAGCTCCTATAATTCACCCCTCCACTTT. This codes for CSARDRTESSYNSPLHF.

The chain employs TRBV5-5 and TRBJ1-1; D unclear. Germline V gene data show CDR1 as SGHKS and CDR2 as YYEKEE (reference sequence). The CDR3 totals 14 residues. V was shortened by 0 bases and J by 6 bases, with 12 bases between the two germline ends. In DNA, the CDR3 is TGTGCCAGCAGCTTGGAAGGTTGGAGGGCTGAAGCTTTCTTT. It encodes CASSLEGWRAEAFF.

The chain couples TRBV20-1 to TRBJ1-2, with a tentative D call TRBD1 (5 bases). V dropped 6 bases and J dropped 7 bases, with 18 bases sitting between them. Germline-derived CDR1 and CDR2 are DFQATT and SNEGSKA (reference sequence). There are 13 residues in the CDR3. The CDR3, as DNA: TGCAGTGCGCCCCCCGGGAGGGGAAGTGGCTACACCTTC. This codes for CSAPPGRGSGYTF.

This clonotype was found once. CDR3 sequence (DNA): TGTGCCAGTAAACCCCCAGGGAGCGGTCCCTACGAGCAGTACTTC. Translating gives CASKPPGSGPYEQYF. This chain links TRBV2 with TRBJ2-7, with D possibly being TRBD1 or TRBD2 (5 bases each). Trimming left V 9 bases short and J 2 bases short, with 20 bases between. From germline, CDR1 is SNHLY and CDR2 FYNNEI. This CDR3 is built from 15 residues.